The next 32 T cell receptor beta chains were all read from a single sample in a study of cytomegalovirus exposure and HLA in healthy donors. 13 Jbeta primers and 60 Vbeta primers were used for the PCR. The method was immunoSEQ multiplex PCR; TCRdb's version includes in-frame clones alone and lacks a portion of them. The repertoire consists of about 74,000 clones, with 72% occurring once and the leading ten covering around 10%. Sequencing was performed on PBMCs. The receptors derive from a woman aged 40-49 years in good health and CMV-seropositive.

This chain links TRBV5-1 with TRBJ1-1; 9 positions agree with TRBD1. The length of the CDR3 is 15 residues. Germline assignment: CDR1 SGHRS and CDR2 YFSETQ. The V gene end was trimmed by 3 bases and the J gene end by 4 bases; junction bases not matched to a gene: 7. The CDR3 loop reads CASSSLQGAGTEAFF. The CDR3 nucleotides are TGCGCCAGCAGCTCCTTACAGGGGGCAGGCACTGAAGCTTTCTTT.

V gene TRBV10-1 combines with J gene TRBJ1-2; no firm D call. The CDR3 spans 17 residues. Looked up from germline, CDR1 is WNHNN and CDR2 is SYGVQD (reference sequence). Trimming left V 2 bases short and J 4 bases short, with 20 bases between. CDR3 nucleotide sequence: TGCGCCAGCAGTGAGCCCTTCGGGGTTCAAAGTGGCTATGGCTACACCTTC. This codes for CASSEPFGVQSGYGYTF.

The chain recombines TRBV27 with TRBJ1-4, with D perhaps matching TRBD1 (5 bases). The CDR3 length is 17 residues. Germline V gene sequence: CDR1 MNHEY, CDR2 SMNVEV (reference sequence). Trimming took 1 base from V and 1 from J, leaving 13 bases between them. CDR3 sequence reads: CASSLLPPGKTNEKLFF. The CDR3 DNA is TGTGCCAGCAGTTTATTACCCCCAGGGAAAACTAATGAAAAACTGTTTTTT.

Only a few counts were recorded for this clone. The same CDR3 also results from other DNA sequences found in this sample. The J gene is TRBJ1-4, the V gene TRBV2, with TRBD1 matching over 8 bases. Trimming at V came to 6 bases and at J to 8 bases, leaving 5 bases not matched to a gene. The CDR3 has 13 residues. CDR1 is SNHLY and CDR2 is FYNNEI in the germline V gene. In nucleotides, the CDR3 is TGTGCCAGCAGGAGACAGGGGACGGAAAAACTGTTTTTT. It translates to CASRRQGTEKLFF.

To note about this clone: At one end, the junction sequence differs from germline, possibly due to a read error. CDR3 residues: CASSKEVAGGGTDTQYF. Written as DNA, the CDR3 is TGTGCCAGCAGCAAAGAAGTAGCGGGAGGAGGCACAGATACGCAGTATTTT. The chain combines TRBV4-2 with TRBJ2-3; 10 nucleotides agree with TRBD2. The CDR3 has 17 residues. The germline V gene encodes CDR1 LGHNA and CDR2 YNFKEQ.

The rearrangement links TRBV7-9 to TRBJ2-7; the match to TRBD1 covers 8 bases. Trimming removed 4 bases from V and 2 bases from J; junction bases left unmatched: 4. This CDR3 contains 14 residues. Germline lookup yields CDR1 SEHNR and CDR2 FQNEAQ (reference sequence). CDR3 protein: CASSSGQGTYEQYF. CDR3 nucleotides: TGTGCCAGCAGCTCAGGACAGGGCACCTACGAGCAGTACTTC.

The V gene is TRBV27, the J gene TRBJ1-2, with TRBD1 matching over 8 bases. The trim removed 5 bases at V and 4 bases at J, leaving 6 bases unmatched. The CDR3 extends over 14 amino acids. The V gene's germline CDR1 is MNHEY and CDR2 SMNVEV (reference sequence). CDR3 region: CASSRSGQVYGYTF. Here the CDR3 DNA reads TGTGCCAGCAGTCGTTCGGGACAGGTCTATGGCTACACCTTC.

J is TRBJ1-4 and V is TRBV9; D is perhaps TRBD1 (6 bases). The CDR3 has 16 residues. Germline V gene data show CDR1 as SGDLS and CDR2 as YYNGEE. V shed 0 bases and J shed 8 bases, with 17 bases lying between them. The CDR3 region is CASSVASTGLGEKLFF. DNA of the CDR3: TGTGCCAGCAGCGTAGCCTCTACAGGGCTGGGGGAAAAACTGTTTTTT.

This clone was counted a single time. V is TRBV6-1 and J is TRBJ1-5; TRBD1 matches at 10 bases. This CDR3 has 16 residues. The V gene end was trimmed by 1 base and the J gene end by 2 bases; junction bases not matched to a gene: 2. The germline V gene encodes CDR1 MNHNS and CDR2 SASEGT. The CDR3 loop is CASSEGQGAGNQPQHF. The CDR3 DNA follows: TGTGCCAGCAGTGAAGGACAGGGGGCCGGCAATCAGCCCCAGCATTTT.

The CDR3 bases are TGCAGTGTCAGGATTAACTATGGCTACACCTTC. As protein: CSVRINYGYTF. The chain has TRBV20-1 and TRBJ1-2; the D is unclear. The CDR3 length is 11 residues. V was pared by 7 bases and J by 1 base, with 7 bases between. Germline CDR1 is DFQATT and CDR2 is SNEGSKA (reference sequence).

This clone occurred a few times. The chain couples TRBV19 to TRBJ1-2; 7 bases match TRBD1. This CDR3 region has 14 residues. Germline loops: CDR1 LNHDA, CDR2 SQIVND (reference sequence). The V segment lost 7 bases and the J segment 2 bases; nucleotides outside the gene matches: 7. CDR3 nucleotide sequence: TGTGCCAGTACCTCAGGGGGTACCAACTATGGCTACACCTTC. The encoded protein is CASTSGGTNYGYTF.

The chain couples TRBV28 to TRBJ2-4; no definite D call. Trimming shortened V by 5 bases and J by 0 bases, and 14 bases separated the two germline ends. The CDR3 contains 16 residues. Germline-derived CDR1 and CDR2 are MDHEN and SYDVKM. The CDR3 DNA is TGTGCCAGCAGTCCCCGACACGTTCTAGCCAAAAACATTCAGTACTTC. Translating it yields CASSPRHVLAKNIQYF.

The rearrangement links TRBV30 to TRBJ2-7, with 8 bases aligning to TRBD1. The J segment lost 0 bases and the V segment lost 2 bases, leaving 6 bases of the junction unmatched. Germline assignment: CDR1 GTSNPN and CDR2 SVGIG (reference sequence). This CDR3 comprises 15 residues. The CDR3 coding sequence is TGTGCCTGGAGTAGGACAGGGAGGAACTCCTACGAGCAGTACTTC. Translated: CAWSRTGRNSYEQYF.

The rearrangement joins TRBV15 to TRBJ2-2; 7 positions match TRBD2. J gave up 2 bases and V 3 bases, and 6 bases lay outside the gene matches. Germline assignment: CDR1 LNHNV and CDR2 YYDKDF (reference sequence). The CDR3 totals 16 residues. The CDR3: CATSRGLAENTGELFF. In nucleotides, the CDR3 is TGTGCCACCAGCAGGGGGCTAGCGGAAAACACCGGGGAGCTGTTTTTT.

This clone was seen once. The chain has TRBV6-5 and TRBJ2-5; 11 bases agree with TRBD1. The length of the CDR3 is 16 residues. The germline V gene encodes CDR1 MNHEY and CDR2 SVGAGI. The V gene end was trimmed by 4 bases and the J gene end by 3 bases; junction bases not matched to a gene: 7. CDR3 loop: CASSLRTGGMKETQYF. CDR3 bases: TGTGCCAGCAGTTTGCGGACAGGGGGCATGAAAGAGACCCAGTACTTC.

J is TRBJ1-5 and V is TRBV4-3; D gene uncertain. Per germline, CDR1 LGHNA and CDR2 YSLEER. V lost 0 bases, J lost 7 bases, and 13 bases lay in between. The CDR3 is 15 amino acids. The CDR3 spells CASSQDGQRPQPQHF. The CDR3 nucleotides read TGCGCCAGCAGCCAAGATGGGCAGCGGCCCCAGCCCCAGCATTTT.

This chain uses TRBV6-6 with TRBJ2-7, with D perhaps matching TRBD1 (6 bases). Germline CDR1 and CDR2: MNHNY and SVGAGI (reference sequence). The germline V and J ends were trimmed by 4 bases and 6 bases, with 10 bases remaining between them. The CDR3 covers 12 residues. CDR3 protein: CASSLEQGEQYF. CDR3 sequence (DNA): TGTGCCAGCAGTTTGGAACAGGGCGAGCAGTACTTC.

The V gene is TRBV30, the J gene TRBJ2-7, with D tentatively TRBD1 (7 bases). V was clipped by 0 bases and J by 1 base, with 16 bases between them. Germline V lookup: CDR1 GTSNPN, CDR2 SVGIG (reference sequence). CDR3 size: 16 residues. The CDR3: CAWSVRGQGGSYEQYF. CDR3 coding DNA: TGTGCCTGGAGTGTTCGGGGCCAGGGGGGATCCTACGAGCAGTACTTC.

This chain links TRBV10-3 with TRBJ2-3; 8 bases line up with TRBD2. The CDR3 is 14 amino acids. Per the germline V gene, CDR1 is ENHRY and CDR2 is SYGVKD. J gave up 4 bases and V 3 bases, and 3 bases lay outside the gene matches. The CDR3 DNA is TGTGCCATCAGTGATGTAGCGGGGTCAGATACGCAGTATTTT. It encodes CAISDVAGSDTQYF.

This clone rates as medium-sized (0.01 to 0.1%). The chain has TRBV5-5 and TRBJ1-5; possibly TRBD1 for D (5 bases). This CDR3 has 14 residues. Trimming pared 0 bases from V and 7 bases from J, leaving 11 bases between. Germline assignment: CDR1 SGHKS and CDR2 YYEKEE (reference sequence). CDR3 residues: CASSLGPGGQPQHF. The CDR3 DNA reads TGTGCCAGCAGCTTGGGACCCGGGGGACAGCCCCAGCATTTT.

The sample holds a few counts of this clone. The chain recombines TRBV6-5 with TRBJ1-5; the match to TRBD1 covers 8 bases. CDR1 is MNHEY, CDR2 SVGAGI, per germline. The V segment lost 6 bases and the J segment 4 bases; nucleotides outside the gene matches: 5. This CDR3 contains 14 residues. The CDR3 nucleotides read TGTGCCAGCAGGCGGACAGGGAGGAATCAGCCCCAGCATTTT. As protein: CASRRTGRNQPQHF.

V usage is TRBV6-5 and J usage is TRBJ2-5; D is unresolved. V was trimmed by 2 bases and J by 7 bases, leaving 8 bases between them. This CDR3 has 12 amino acids. CDR1 is MNHEY and CDR2 is SVGAGI in the germline V gene. The CDR3 here is CASSYPPGTQYF. DNA of the CDR3: TGTGCCAGCAGTTACCCTCCGGGGACCCAGTACTTC.

The V call is TRBV5-1, the J call TRBJ2-3, with 9 bases that match TRBD2. This CDR3 is built from 15 residues. With 1 base clipped from V and 3 bases from J, the junction kept 3 bases outside the gene matches. The V gene's germline CDR1 is SGHRS and CDR2 YFSETQ. The CDR3 region has the DNA TGCGCCAGCAGCTTGCTTAGCGGGAGAACAGATACGCAGTATTTT. It codes for CASSLLSGRTDTQYF.

The CDR3: CASSSGGDTYEQYF. In DNA form, the CDR3 reads TGTGCCAGCAGTTCTGGAGGGGATACCTACGAGCAGTACTTC. The gene calls are TRBV27 and TRBJ2-7, with D maybe TRBD2 (6 bases). The V gene lost 4 bases and the J gene lost 2 bases, with 12 bases spanning the gap. The CDR3 is 14 amino acids. Germline CDR1 MNHEY, CDR2 SMNVEV (reference sequence).

The chain has TRBV7-2 and TRBJ2-7; 8 bases map to TRBD1. J gave up 1 base and V 5 bases, and 7 bases lay outside the gene matches. The V gene's germline CDR1 is SGHTA and CDR2 FQGNSA. The CDR3 loop spans 15 amino acids. In DNA, the CDR3 is TGTGCCAGCAGCGACGGACAGGGTGGGTCCTACGAGCAGTACTTC. Translating gives CASSDGQGGSYEQYF.

This chain joins TRBV27 and TRBJ2-3; tentatively, D is TRBD1 (6 bases). Trimming removed 4 bases from V and 2 bases from J, with 10 bases in between. Germline CDR1 is MNHEY and CDR2 is SMNVEV (reference sequence). CDR3 length: 14 residues. In DNA, the CDR3 is TGTGCCAGCAGTTCCCGGGACAACACAGATACGCAGTATTTT. Protein: CASSSRDNTDTQYF.

V gene TRBV30 combines with J gene TRBJ1-5; D gene unclear. The CDR3 covers 14 residues. Per germline, CDR1 GTSNPN and CDR2 SVGIG (reference sequence). This CDR3 reads CAISKSNADQPQHF. In nucleotides, the CDR3 is TGTGCTATTTCTAAATCGAACGCCGATCAGCCCCAGCATTTT.

The chain couples TRBV5-1 to TRBJ1-5; D gene uncertain. This CDR3 has 14 amino acids. Germline CDR1 reads SGHRS; CDR2 reads YFSETQ. Deletions cut 0 bases from V and 4 bases from J, with 8 bases between. CDR3: CASSLEAGNQPQHF. Written as DNA, the CDR3 is TGCGCCAGCAGCTTGGAGGCAGGAAATCAGCCCCAGCATTTT.

The chain carries TRBV30 and TRBJ2-7; 12 bases agree with TRBD1. Germline V gives CDR1 GTSNPN, CDR2 SVGIG (reference sequence). The ends lost 1 base at V and 4 bases at J; junction bases unmatched: 8. This CDR3 has 16 residues. The CDR3 DNA reads TGTGCCTGGAGTGGAAAAGGGACAGGGGGCGTATACGAGCAGTACTTC. The encoded protein is CAWSGKGTGGVYEQYF.

The chain has TRBV30 and TRBJ1-4; no reliable D call. The CDR3 length is 16 residues. Looked up from germline, CDR1 is GTSNPN and CDR2 is SVGIG (reference sequence). The V end lost 2 bases, the J end lost 4 bases, and 17 bases lay between the germline ends. CDR3 in amino acids: CAWSFGVTDVNEKLFF. As DNA, the CDR3 is TGTGCCTGGAGTTTCGGGGTAACAGATGTTAATGAAAAACTGTTTTTT.

This chain uses TRBV18 with TRBJ2-1, with TRBD1 matching 11 bases. This CDR3 is 15 amino acids long. Germline lookup yields CDR1 KGHSH and CDR2 LQKENI. V was clipped by 5 bases and J by 6 bases; unmatched bases: 6. The CDR3 sequence: CASSEGQGVVNEQFF. The CDR3, as DNA: TGTGCCAGCTCAGAGGGACAGGGGGTTGTCAATGAGCAGTTCTTC.

The chain combines TRBV28 with TRBJ1-6; no firm D call. CDR1 is MDHEN and CDR2 is SYDVKM in the germline V gene. V lost 1 base and J lost 1, with 5 bases in between. This CDR3 is 15 amino acids long. The CDR3 spells CASSLYLSYNSPLHF. As DNA, the CDR3 is TGTGCCAGCAGTTTATATCTTTCCTATAATTCACCCCTCCACTTT.